Below, one T cell receptor beta chain is given with its context. As yet, its antigen is unknown. The CDR3 runs to 16 residues. V trimming: 4 bases; J trimming: 2 bases; junction bases outside the gene matches: 9. Germline V CDR1 and CDR2: SGHTA, FQGNSA. These data come from a study of OX40 agonist ivuxolimab in advanced cancers. Background on the study: Ivuxolimab, an agonistic anti-OX40 (CD134) antibody, was given to patients.

Notes on the study in general: Antigen targets of the expanded peripheral T cells went undetermined. Fewer expanded clones were found on average in CD4+ than in CD8+ T cells. Also present in some nonresponders was a low level of normalized T-cell clonal expansion.

The method was immunoSEQ multiplex PCR; TCRdb's version includes in-frame clones alone and lacks a portion of them. Of about 98,000 clones detected, around nine tenths appear once; the ten largest clones hold 0.4% to 0.65%. The source is an adult with an advanced solid tumor such as melanoma, head and neck, liver or kidney cancer. V is TRBV7-2 and J is TRBJ1-2; 8 bases align to TRBD1. The sample in question was CD4+ or CD8+ T cells sorted from blood, obtained in a trial of the OX40 agonist ivuxolimab. The CDR3 sequence: CASSSSGTGANYGYTF. The CDR3 DNA reads as TGTGCCAGCAGCTCCTCCGGGACAGGAGCAAACTATGGCTACACCTTC.